This T cell receptor beta chain was identified during a study of Graves' ophthalmopathy and Graves' hyperthyroidism (dated by TCRdb to 2016 to 2019). Turning to the overall study: Hyperthyroidism was considered stable if no progression to ophthalmopathy occurred within 18 months of follow-up. The study used TCR beta repertoire signatures to distinguish Graves' ophthalmopathy from Graves' hyperthyroidism and to predict progression to ophthalmopathy. In total, around 140 blood samples were TCR-sequenced: approximately 40 ophthalmopathy, roughly 80 hyperthyroidism and approximately 17 hyperthyroidism-to-ophthalmopathy patients. A discovery set of 100 patients (around 44 ophthalmopathy, 57 stable hyperthyroidism) was enrolled to explore V-J signatures distinguishing ophthalmopathy from hyperthyroidism. The independent validation cohort included 18 to 20 hyperthyroidism patients plus 17 patients who later progressed from hyperthyroidism to ophthalmopathy. In roughly 6 hyperthyroidism patients, T-cell repertoires of thyroid tissue and blood were compared. After sampling, hyperthyroidism patients received methimazole starting at 30 mg daily, and ophthalmopathy patients received high-dose intravenous methylprednisolone. General conclusions and limits of the study: The 13-signature model separated ophthalmopathy from stable hyperthyroidism with approximately 90% sensitivity and around 84% specificity in cross-validation, and 80%/75% in the test set. In validation, the model predicted ophthalmopathy progression with more than 70% sensitivity and roughly 72% specificity; 12 predicted patients were CT-confirmed with GO in a median of around 6 months. Among expanded thyroid clonotypes with frequency above 0.001, most also showed up in blood, which suggests that blood repertoires may reflect the thyroid immune response. Sample size was not predetermined statistically, and investigators were not blinded to group allocation.

For repertoire sequencing, TCR beta CDR3 regions were amplified from RNA transcripts. The first round of RT-PCR was done with HTBI primers and the Qiagen OneStep RT-PCR kit, and was followed by a second round of multiplex PCR, then size selection and purification. The libraries underwent paired-end sequencing with 100 bp reads on an Illumina HiSeq2000. As for the original processing: SOAPnuke was used to process the reads, removing any read that contained adapters or uncalled bases, had a mean Phred below 15, or lacked an exact match to the constant primer or identifier. COPE v1.2.5 was used to merge the high-quality paired reads. Unique nucleotide sequences were defined as clonotypes and aligned to IMGT TRB V, D and J references using MiTCR v1.1. Only V-J combinations with frequency above 0.0001 were analysed, covering around 99% of repertoires. A TCR clonal expansion and chaos score per V-J combination was defined as the ratio of F50 clonal expansion to chaos observed in the TCRdist matrix. Welch's t-statistics and random forest were used to narrow the features down to roughly twelve V-J combinations, which were then fed into a naive Bayes classifier. The Morisita-Horn index was used to measure how similar the thyroid and blood repertoires were. TCRdb itself trimmed the public reads at Q25 with fastp, ran MiXCR and retained productive beta chains. Rows with one shared CDR3 protein collapse into an entry with the most common genes and DNA. TCRdb's processing, not the authors' own work, is the source of the V and J calls. This sample is represented by 1 million to 1.3 million distinct CDR3 sequences; approximately 35% of them were singletons. Roughly 11% of the sample is taken by the ten largest.

Measured from the cysteine to the phenylalanine, the CDR3 is 18 residues long. The retained sequence is limited to the CDR3, 54 bases, with the frame set at the first base. Relative to germline, V is missing 2 bases and J is missing 7 bases, with 16 bases of the junction outside any gene match. The germline V gene encodes CDR1 SGHAT and CDR2 FQNNGV. Hyperthyroidism patients were newly diagnosed, with disease duration under 2 months, and aged 18 to 65 years. Patients with other autoimmune diseases, uncontrolled infections, pregnancy or lactation were excluded from the study. Diagnosis relied on clinical symptoms, serum thyroxine, TRAb, thyroid ultrasound and orbital computed tomography. Total RNA was extracted with Trizol reagent and quality-checked on an Agilent 2100 Bioanalyzer. This clonotype was detected many times. Its antigen is unknown. There are no base qualities to consult, and no much larger clone falls within one base.

Specimen: peripheral blood or thyroid tissue (not recorded which). The clonotype originates from an adult man with Graves' hyperthyroidism. Recombination connected TRBV11-2 to TRBJ2-7; 11 central bases correspond to TRBD2. The bases are TGTGCCAGCAGCTTACTACGACTAGGGACTAGCGGCCTCCGTGAGCAGTACTTC. It translates as CASSLLRLGTSGLREQYF.